The clone carrying this T cell receptor (beta chain) was found many times. The antigen remains undetermined. Trimming shortened V by 2 bases and J by 1 base, and 5 bases separated the two germline ends. CDR1 GTSNPN and CDR2 SVGIG come from the germline V gene (reference sequence). There are 13 residues in the CDR3. The sample comes from a study of T-cell memory formation after mild COVID-19. The overall study: TCR clusters were largely donor specific.

Overall study results and limits: A subset of responding clones appeared in pre-infection memory, suggesting cross-reactive memory joined. Unconfirmed was the SARS-CoV-2 specificity of second-wave clones that peaked on day 37. Clones shrinking from day 15 to 85 showed even CD4/CD8 mixes; later expanders tilted CD4+.

TCRdb fed the 5' RACE reads into MiXCR, producing one record per CDR3 protein. The data contain approximately 42,000 distinct CDR3 sequences, 5.5% to 8.5% of them seen just once; the ten biggest clones take up approximately 0.74%. The sequencing sample was made of PBMCs or a T cell subset sorted from them (not recorded which). The receptor comes from an adult who had mild COVID-19 (a few samples of this study predate the infection). Cell type and time point are not known. The chain uses TRBV30 and TRBJ2-2; unclear D gene. The DNA of the CDR3 is TGTGCCTGGAGTCGACAGAACACCGGGGAGCTGTTTTTT. Protein: CAWSRQNTGELFF.